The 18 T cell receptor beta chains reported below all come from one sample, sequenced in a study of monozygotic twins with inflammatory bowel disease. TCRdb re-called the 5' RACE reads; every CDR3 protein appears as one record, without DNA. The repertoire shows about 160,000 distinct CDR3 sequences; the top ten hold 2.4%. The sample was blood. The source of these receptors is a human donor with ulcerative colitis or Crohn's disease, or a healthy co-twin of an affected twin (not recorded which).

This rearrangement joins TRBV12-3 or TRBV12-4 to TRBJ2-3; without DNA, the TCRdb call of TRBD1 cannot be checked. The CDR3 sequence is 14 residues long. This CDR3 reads CASSLTGYTDTQYF.

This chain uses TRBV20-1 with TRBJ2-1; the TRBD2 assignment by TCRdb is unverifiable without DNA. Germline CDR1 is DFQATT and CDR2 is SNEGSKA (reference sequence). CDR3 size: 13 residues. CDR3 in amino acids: CSAPRVSYNEQFF.

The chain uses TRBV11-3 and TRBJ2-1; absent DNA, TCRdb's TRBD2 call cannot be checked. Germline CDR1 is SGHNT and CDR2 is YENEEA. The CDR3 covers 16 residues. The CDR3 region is CASSQLSSGRGDEQFF.

CDR3 residues: CAPKTRWAETQYF. The rearrangement joins TRBV6-2 or TRBV6-3 to TRBJ2-5; the TRBD1 assignment by TCRdb is unverifiable without DNA. The CDR3 length is 13 residues. Germline assignment: CDR1 MNHEY and CDR2 SVGEGT.

The CDR3 sequence: CASSYGTVGSDTQYF. The chain joins TRBV11-1 to TRBJ2-3; the D call of TRBD1 rests on TCRdb alone, since no DNA is present to check it. Germline V lookup: CDR1 SGHAT, CDR2 FQDESV (reference sequence). The CDR3 length is 15 residues.

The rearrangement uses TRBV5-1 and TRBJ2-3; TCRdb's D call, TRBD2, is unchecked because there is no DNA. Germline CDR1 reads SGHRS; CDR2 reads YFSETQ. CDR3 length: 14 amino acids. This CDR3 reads CASSLDGARDTQYF.

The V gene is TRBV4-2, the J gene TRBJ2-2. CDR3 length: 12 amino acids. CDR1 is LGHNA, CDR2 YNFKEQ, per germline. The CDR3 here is CASSQESGELFF.

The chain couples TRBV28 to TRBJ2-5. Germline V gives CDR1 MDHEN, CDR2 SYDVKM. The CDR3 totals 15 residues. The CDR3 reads CASSLQAPEKETQYF. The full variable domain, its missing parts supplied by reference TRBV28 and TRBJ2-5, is DVKVTQSSRYLVKRTGEKVFLECVQDMDHENMFWYRQDPGLGLRLIYFSYDVKMKEKGDIPEGYSVSREKKERFSLILESASTNQTSMYLCASSLQAPEKETQYFGPGTRLLVL.

CDR3: CASSSQRGTYEQYF. The rearrangement joins TRBV28 to TRBJ2-7; the D call of TRBD2 rests on TCRdb alone, since no DNA is present to check it. CDR3 length equals 14 residues. Germline CDR1 MDHEN, CDR2 SYDVKM.

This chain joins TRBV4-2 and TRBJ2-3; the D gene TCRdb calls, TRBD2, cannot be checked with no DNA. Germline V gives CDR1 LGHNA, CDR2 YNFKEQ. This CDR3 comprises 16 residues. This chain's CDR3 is CASSQDLALMGDTQYF.

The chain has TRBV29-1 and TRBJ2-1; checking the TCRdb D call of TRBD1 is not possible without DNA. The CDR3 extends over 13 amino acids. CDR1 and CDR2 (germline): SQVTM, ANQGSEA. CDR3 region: CSVDWGLTNEQFF.

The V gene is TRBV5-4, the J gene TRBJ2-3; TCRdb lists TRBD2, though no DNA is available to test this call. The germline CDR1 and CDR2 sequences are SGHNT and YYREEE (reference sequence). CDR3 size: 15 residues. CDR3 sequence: CASSPTSGGTDTQYF. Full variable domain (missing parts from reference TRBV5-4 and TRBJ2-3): ETGVTQSPTHLIKTRGQQVTLRCSSQSGHNTVSWYQQALGQGPQFIFQYYREEENGRGNFPPRFSGLQFPNYSSELNVNALELDDSALYLCASSPTSGGTDTQYFGPGTRLTVL.

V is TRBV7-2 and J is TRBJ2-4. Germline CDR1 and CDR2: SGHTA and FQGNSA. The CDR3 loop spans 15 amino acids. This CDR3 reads CASSLDLGTKNIQYF.

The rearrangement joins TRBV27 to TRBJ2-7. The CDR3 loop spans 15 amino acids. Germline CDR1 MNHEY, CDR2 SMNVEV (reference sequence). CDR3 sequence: CASSFTFGFSYEQYF.

Here the CDR3 reads CSAPWLAKDTQHF. The chain links TRBV20-1 to TRBJ2-3. Germline CDR1 DFQATT, CDR2 SNEGSKA (reference sequence). CDR3 length: 13 residues.

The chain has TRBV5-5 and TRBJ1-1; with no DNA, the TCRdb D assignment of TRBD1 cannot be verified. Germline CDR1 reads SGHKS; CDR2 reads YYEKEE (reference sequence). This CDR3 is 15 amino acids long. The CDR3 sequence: CASSPRTGRDTEAFF. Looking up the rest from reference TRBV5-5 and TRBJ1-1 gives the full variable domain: DAGVTQSPTHLIKTRGQQVTLRCSPISGHKSVSWYQQVLGQGPQFIFQYYEKEERGRGNFPDRFSARQFPNYSSELNVNALLLGDSALYLCASSPRTGRDTEAFFGQGTRLTVV.

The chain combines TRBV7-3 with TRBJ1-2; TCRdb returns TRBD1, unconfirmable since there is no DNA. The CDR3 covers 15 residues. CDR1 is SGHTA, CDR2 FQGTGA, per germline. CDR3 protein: CASSEAGTPNYGYTF. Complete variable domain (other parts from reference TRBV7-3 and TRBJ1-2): GAGVSQTPSNKVTEKGKYVELRCDPISGHTALYWYRQSLGQGPEFLIYFQGTGAADDSGLPNDRFFAVRPEGSVSTLKIQRTERGDSAVYLCASSEAGTPNYGYTFGSGTRLTVV.

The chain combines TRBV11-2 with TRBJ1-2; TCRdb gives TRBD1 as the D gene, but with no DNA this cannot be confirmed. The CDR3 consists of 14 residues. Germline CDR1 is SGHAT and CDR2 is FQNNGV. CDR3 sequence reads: CASSLNRGHYGYTF.